This T cell receptor beta chain was obtained from a study of persistence of HIV-infected CD4 T cells. Points on this clone: Its antigen is not identified.

An overlapping HIV-1 Gag peptide pool stimulated these cells at about 1 ug/peptide/mL. CD40L/CD69 double-negative CD45RO-high memory CD4+ T cells were collected. Germline V CDR1 and CDR2: LGHDT, YNNKEL (reference sequence). The CDR3 totals 18 residues. J gave up 1 base and V 4 bases, and 11 bases lay outside the gene matches. The immunoSEQ assay was version 4, run in survey mode. Generated by immunoSEQ multiplex PCR, the TCRdb table keeps only in-frame clones and is missing some. The sample records over 60,000 clones, 65% to 75% being singletons. This sample comprised CD4+ T cells sorted from PBMCs after roughly 18-hour stimulation, obtained from a patient who received antiretroviral therapy. The source is an adult man with HIV who was CMV-seropositive. The rearrangement links TRBV3-1 (or the pseudogene TRBV3-2) to TRBJ1-4, with 8 bases aligning to TRBD1. The CDR3 here is CASSPDRGNGRTNEKLFF. CDR3 in DNA: TGTGCCAGCAGCCCTGACAGGGGCAATGGGAGAACTAATGAAAAACTGTTTTTT.